Shown below are 8 T cell receptor beta chains from a single sample sequenced in a study of early T cells in non-severe SARS-CoV-2 infection. One entry per CDR3 protein, called by TCRdb with MiXCR from the 5' RACE reads. The profile covers about 70,000 distinct CDR3 sequences, with roughly an eighth appearing a single time and roughly 1.2% taken by the ten largest. The specimen was whole blood. The origin of the receptors is an adult who was a healthcare worker with PCR-confirmed SARS-CoV-2 infection or an uninfected control (not recorded which).

Ten or more counts support this clonotype. The V gene is TRBV20-1, the J gene TRBJ2-3, with D possibly matching TRBD2 (6 bases). This CDR3 contains 14 residues. V lost 3 bases and J 2 bases, leaving 12 bases between the germline ends. Germline-derived CDR1 and CDR2 are DFQATT and SNEGSKA (reference sequence). CDR3 DNA: TGCAGTGCTAGTAGCGGAGACCTCACAGATACGCAGTATTTT. Translation gives CSASSGDLTDTQYF.

This clonotype showed up many times. This chain connects TRBV25-1 to TRBJ2-1; TRBD1 matches 8 bases. The CDR3 loop spans 15 amino acids. V lost 5 bases to trimming and J lost 5 bases; unmatched junction nucleotides: 8. CDR1 MGHDK and CDR2 SYGVNS come from the germline V gene. CDR3 sequence: CASSKTGEPNNEQFF. CDR3 bases: TGTGCCAGCAGTAAGACAGGGGAGCCCAACAATGAGCAGTTCTTC.

This clonotype was seen repeatedly, ten times or more. V is TRBV20-1 and J is TRBJ2-1, with TRBD2 matching over 9 bases. V shed 6 bases, J shed 4 bases, and the junction held 7 bases outside the gene matches. Germline CDR1 reads DFQATT; CDR2 reads SNEGSKA (reference sequence). This CDR3 has 14 residues. CDR3 coding DNA: TGCAGTGCAGTCAGCGGGGGGCAGTACAATGAGCAGTTCTTC. It is translated as CSAVSGGQYNEQFF.

V is TRBV27 and J is TRBJ2-7; TRBD1 might be the D (6 bases). The CDR3 runs to 13 residues. CDR1 MNHEY and CDR2 SMNVEV come from the germline V gene (reference sequence). Trimming shortened V by 5 bases and J by 6 bases, and 14 bases separated the two germline ends. The CDR3 spells CASSRQVSREQYF. Written as DNA, the CDR3 is TGTGCCAGCAGTCGACAGGTCTCCCGCGAGCAGTACTTC.

J is TRBJ2-2 and V is TRBV12-3 or TRBV12-4; 10 bases match TRBD2. V lost 6 bases and J lost 7; bases outside the gene matches: 8. The CDR3 totals 15 residues. DNA of the CDR3: TGTGCCAGCAGCGAAGCGGGAGGGCGCAGCGGGGAGCTGTTTTTT. Amino acids: CASSEAGGRSGELFF.

This clonotype has a count of ten or more. This chain links TRBV7-9 with TRBJ2-7; 10 positions agree with TRBD1. Looked up from germline, CDR1 is SEHNR and CDR2 is FQNEAQ (reference sequence). Trimming removed 4 bases from V and 3 bases from J; junction bases left unmatched: 6. The CDR3 is made up of 15 amino acids. The CDR3 sequence is CASSSGQGVLYEQYF. Here the CDR3 DNA reads TGTGCCAGCAGCTCCGGACAGGGGGTTCTCTACGAGCAGTACTTC.

This clonotype was counted ten times or more. The rearrangement uses TRBV20-1 and TRBJ2-1, with 13 nucleotides matching TRBD2. The V gene end was trimmed by 0 bases and the J gene end by 10 bases; junction bases not matched to a gene: 9. The CDR3 sequence is 16 residues long. CDR1 is DFQATT, CDR2 SNEGSKA, per germline (reference sequence). The CDR3 here is CSARDFVGLAGPEQFF. DNA of the CDR3: TGCAGTGCTAGAGATTTCGTGGGACTAGCGGGACCGGAGCAGTTCTTC.

This clonotype was detected many times. The rearrangement joins TRBV29-1 to TRBJ2-7; no definite D call. Germline V gene sequence: CDR1 SQVTM, CDR2 ANQGSEA. The CDR3 sequence is 11 residues long. V was cut by 7 bases and J by 4 bases, with 11 bases left in between. CDR3 region: CSAKIGYEQYF. For the CDR3, the DNA is TGCAGCGCCAAAATTGGGTACGAGCAGTACTTC.